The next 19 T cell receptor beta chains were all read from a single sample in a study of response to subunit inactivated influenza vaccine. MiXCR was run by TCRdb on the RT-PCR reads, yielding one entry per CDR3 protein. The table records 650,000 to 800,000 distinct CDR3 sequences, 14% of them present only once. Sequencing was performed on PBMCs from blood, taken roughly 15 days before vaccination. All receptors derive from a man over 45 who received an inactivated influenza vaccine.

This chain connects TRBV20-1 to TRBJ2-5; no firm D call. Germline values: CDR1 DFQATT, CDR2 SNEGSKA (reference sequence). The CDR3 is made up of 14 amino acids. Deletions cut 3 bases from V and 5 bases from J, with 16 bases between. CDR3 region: CSASSQRLSETQYF. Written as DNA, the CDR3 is TGCAGTGCTAGTTCACAGAGGTTATCGGAGACCCAGTACTTC.

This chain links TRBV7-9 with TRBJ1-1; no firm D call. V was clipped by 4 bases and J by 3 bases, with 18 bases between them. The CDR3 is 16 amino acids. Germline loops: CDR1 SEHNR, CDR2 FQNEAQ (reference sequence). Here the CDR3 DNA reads TGTGCCAGCAGCTCTCAGACTGTCGGTCGGGACACTGAAGCTTTCTTT. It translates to CASSSQTVGRDTEAFF.

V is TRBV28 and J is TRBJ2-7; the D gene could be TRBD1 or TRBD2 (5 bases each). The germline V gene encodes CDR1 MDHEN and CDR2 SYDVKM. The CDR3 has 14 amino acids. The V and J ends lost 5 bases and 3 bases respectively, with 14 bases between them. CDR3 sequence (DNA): TGTGCCAGCAGTATCGGTTCGAGGGGCTACGAGCAGTACTTC. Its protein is CASSIGSRGYEQYF.

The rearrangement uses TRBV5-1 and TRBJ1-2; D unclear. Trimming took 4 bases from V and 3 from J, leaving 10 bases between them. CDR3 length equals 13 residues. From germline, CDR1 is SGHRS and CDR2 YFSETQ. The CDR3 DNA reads TGCGCCAGCAGCCACACACCAGACTATGGCTACACCTTC. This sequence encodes CASSHTPDYGYTF.

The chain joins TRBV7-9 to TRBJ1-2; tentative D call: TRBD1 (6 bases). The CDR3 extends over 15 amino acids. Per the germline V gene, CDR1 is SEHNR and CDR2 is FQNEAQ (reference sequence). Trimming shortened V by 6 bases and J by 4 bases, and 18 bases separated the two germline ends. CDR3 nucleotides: TGTGCCAGCAGTCGCAGGTCCCGGGACATCTATGGCTACACCTTC. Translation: CASSRRSRDIYGYTF.

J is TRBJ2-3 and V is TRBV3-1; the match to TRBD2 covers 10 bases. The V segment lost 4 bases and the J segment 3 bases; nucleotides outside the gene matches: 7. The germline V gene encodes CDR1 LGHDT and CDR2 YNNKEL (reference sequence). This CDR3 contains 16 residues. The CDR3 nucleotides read TGTGCCAGCAGCCCAGATAGCGGGGGGCTGACAGATACGCAGTATTTT. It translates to CASSPDSGGLTDTQYF.

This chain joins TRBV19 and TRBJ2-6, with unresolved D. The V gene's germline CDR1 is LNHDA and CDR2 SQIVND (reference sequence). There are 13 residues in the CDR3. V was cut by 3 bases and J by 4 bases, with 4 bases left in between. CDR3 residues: CASSIVGANVLTF. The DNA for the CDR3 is TGTGCCAGTAGTATCGTCGGGGCCAACGTCCTGACTTTC.

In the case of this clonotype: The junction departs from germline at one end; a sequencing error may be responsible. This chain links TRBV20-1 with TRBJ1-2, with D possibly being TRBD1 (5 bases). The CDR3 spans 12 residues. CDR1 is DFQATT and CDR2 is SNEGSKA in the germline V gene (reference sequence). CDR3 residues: CSARVGTKPGPF. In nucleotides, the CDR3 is TGCAGTGCTAGAGTCGGGACCAAGCCCGGCCCCTTC.

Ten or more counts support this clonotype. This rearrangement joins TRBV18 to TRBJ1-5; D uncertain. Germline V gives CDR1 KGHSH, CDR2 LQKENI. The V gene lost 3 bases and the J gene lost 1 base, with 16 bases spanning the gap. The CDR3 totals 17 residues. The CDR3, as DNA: TGTGCCAGCTCACCGAATCAAGGGTTACGGAGCAATCAGCCCCAGCATTTT. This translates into CASSPNQGLRSNQPQHF.

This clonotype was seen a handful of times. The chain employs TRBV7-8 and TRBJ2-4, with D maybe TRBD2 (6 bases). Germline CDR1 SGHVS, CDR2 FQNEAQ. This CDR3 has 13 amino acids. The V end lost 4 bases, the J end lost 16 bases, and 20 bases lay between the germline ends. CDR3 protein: CASSSFLDGEEYF. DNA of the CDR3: TGTGCCAGCAGCTCATTCCTAGACGGGGAGGAATACTTC.

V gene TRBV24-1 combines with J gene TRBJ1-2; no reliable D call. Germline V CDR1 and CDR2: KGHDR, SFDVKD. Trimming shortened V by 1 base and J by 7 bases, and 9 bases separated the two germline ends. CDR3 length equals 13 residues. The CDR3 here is CATSDFGGSGYTF. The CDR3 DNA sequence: TGTGCCACCAGTGATTTCGGTGGGTCTGGCTACACCTTC.

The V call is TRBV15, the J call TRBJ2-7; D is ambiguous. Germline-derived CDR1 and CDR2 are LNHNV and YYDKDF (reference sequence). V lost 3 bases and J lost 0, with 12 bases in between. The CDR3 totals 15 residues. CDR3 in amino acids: CATSSETGSSYEQYF. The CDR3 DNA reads TGTGCCACCAGCAGTGAAACCGGTAGCTCCTACGAGCAGTACTTC.

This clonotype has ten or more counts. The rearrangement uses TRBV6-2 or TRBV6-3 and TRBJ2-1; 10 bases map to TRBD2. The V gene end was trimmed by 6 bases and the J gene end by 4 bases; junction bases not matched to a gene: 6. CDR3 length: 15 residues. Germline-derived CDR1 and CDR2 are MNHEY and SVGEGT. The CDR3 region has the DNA TGTGCCAGCAGCCGTCAGCGGGAGGGGTACAATGAGCAGTTCTTC. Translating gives CASSRQREGYNEQFF.

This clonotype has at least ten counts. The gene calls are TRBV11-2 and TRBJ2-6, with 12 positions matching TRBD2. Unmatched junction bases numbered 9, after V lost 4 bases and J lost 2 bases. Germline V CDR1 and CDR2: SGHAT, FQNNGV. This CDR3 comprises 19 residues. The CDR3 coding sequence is TGTGCCAGCAGCTCACTCAAACGACTAGCGGGAGCTGGGGCCAACGTCCTGACTTTC. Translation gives CASSSLKRLAGAGANVLTF.

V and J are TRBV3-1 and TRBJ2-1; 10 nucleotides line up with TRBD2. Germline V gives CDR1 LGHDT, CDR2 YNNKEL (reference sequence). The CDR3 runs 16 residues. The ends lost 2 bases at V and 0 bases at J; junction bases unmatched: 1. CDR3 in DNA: TGTGCCAGCAGCCAACTAGCGGGGGCCTCCTACAATGAGCAGTTCTTC. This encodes CASSQLAGASYNEQFF.

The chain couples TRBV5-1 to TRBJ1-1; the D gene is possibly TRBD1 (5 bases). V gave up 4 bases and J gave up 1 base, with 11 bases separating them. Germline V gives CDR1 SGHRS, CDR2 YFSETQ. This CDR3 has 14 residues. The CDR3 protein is CASSTSGGNTEAFF. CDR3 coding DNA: TGCGCCAGCAGCACATCCGGGGGGAACACTGAAGCTTTCTTT.

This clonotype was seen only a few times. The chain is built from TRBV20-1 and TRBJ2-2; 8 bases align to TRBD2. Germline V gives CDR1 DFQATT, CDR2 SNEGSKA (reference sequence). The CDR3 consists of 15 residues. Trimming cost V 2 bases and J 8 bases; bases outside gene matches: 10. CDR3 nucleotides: TGCAGTGCTAGATCGCTAGCGGGCCTGGCAGGGGAGCTGTTTTTT. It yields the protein CSARSLAGLAGELFF.

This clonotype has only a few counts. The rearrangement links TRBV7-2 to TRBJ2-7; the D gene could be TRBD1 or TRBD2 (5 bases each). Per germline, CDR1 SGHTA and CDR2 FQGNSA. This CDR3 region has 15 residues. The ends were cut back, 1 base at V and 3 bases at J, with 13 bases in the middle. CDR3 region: CASSLDGTAVYEQYF. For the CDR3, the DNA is TGTGCCAGCAGCTTAGATGGGACGGCCGTCTACGAGCAGTACTTC.

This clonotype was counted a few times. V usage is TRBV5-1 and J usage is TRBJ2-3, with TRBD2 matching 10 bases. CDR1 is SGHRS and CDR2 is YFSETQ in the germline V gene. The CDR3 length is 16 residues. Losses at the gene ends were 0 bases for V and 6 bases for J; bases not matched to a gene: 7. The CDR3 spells CASSLAVAGGQDTQYF. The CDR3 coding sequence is TGCGCCAGCAGCTTGGCCGTAGCGGGAGGACAGGATACGCAGTATTTT.